This entry concerns a single T cell receptor beta chain. CDR1 and CDR2 from the germline V gene are SGHNT and YYREEE (reference sequence). This CDR3 contains 16 residues. Trimming cost V 0 bases and J 4 bases, with 16 bases left between them. Time point: pretreatment peripheral blood. This record belongs to a study of PD-L1 blockade in urothelial cancer. The overall study: Patients initiated atezolizumab around 2014 at 1,200 mg intravenously every 3 weeks. Blood analysis occurred 3 weeks (second dose) and 6 weeks after treatment start.

Profiling relied on immunoSEQ multiplex PCR, and the TCRdb table lists in-frame clones only, not all of them. This sample yields about 33,000 clones, of which over 75% are seen a single time; around a sixth belongs to the top ten. Sequenced here: PBMCs, sampled around atezolizumab (anti-PD-L1) treatment. The V gene is TRBV5-4, the J gene TRBJ2-5; D perhaps matches TRBD2 (6 bases). The receptor comes from a man in his fifties or sixties with urothelial cancer. For the CDR3, the DNA is TGTGCCAGCAGCTTGGCCACGGGAGCGGAGGGAGAGACCCAGTACTTC. Protein: CASSLATGAEGETQYF. The variable domain in full, with the rest retrieved from reference TRBV5-4 and TRBJ2-5, is ETGVTQSPTHLIKTRGQQVTLRCSSQSGHNTVSWYQQALGQGPQFIFQYYREEENGRGNFPPRFSGLQFPNYSSELNVNALELDDSALYLCASSLATGAEGETQYFGPGTRLLVL.